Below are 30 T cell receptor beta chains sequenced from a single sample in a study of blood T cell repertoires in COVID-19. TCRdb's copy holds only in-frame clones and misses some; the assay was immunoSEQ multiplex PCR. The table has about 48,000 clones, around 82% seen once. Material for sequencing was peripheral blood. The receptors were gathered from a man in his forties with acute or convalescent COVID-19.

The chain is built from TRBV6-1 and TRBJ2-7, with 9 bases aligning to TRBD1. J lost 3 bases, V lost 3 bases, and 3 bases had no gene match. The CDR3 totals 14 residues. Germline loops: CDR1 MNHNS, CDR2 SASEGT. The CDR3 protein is CASSEVTGGYEQYF. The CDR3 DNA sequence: TGTGCCAGCAGTGAGGTGACAGGGGGCTACGAGCAGTACTTC.

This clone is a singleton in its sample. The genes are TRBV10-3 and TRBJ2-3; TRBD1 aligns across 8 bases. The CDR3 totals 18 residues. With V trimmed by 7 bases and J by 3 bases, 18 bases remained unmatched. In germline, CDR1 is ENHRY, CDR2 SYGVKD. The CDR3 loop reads CAIMTSGVRQGRTDTQYF. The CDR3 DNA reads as TGTGCCATCATGACAAGTGGGGTCCGACAGGGGAGGACAGATACGCAGTATTTT.

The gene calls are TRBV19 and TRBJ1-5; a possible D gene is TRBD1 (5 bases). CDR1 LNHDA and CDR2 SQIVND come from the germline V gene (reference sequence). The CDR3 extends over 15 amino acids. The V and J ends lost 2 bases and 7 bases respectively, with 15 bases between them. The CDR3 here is CASSIPGGARQPQHF. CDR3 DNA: TGTGCCAGTAGTATACCTGGCGGGGCCAGACAGCCCCAGCATTTT.

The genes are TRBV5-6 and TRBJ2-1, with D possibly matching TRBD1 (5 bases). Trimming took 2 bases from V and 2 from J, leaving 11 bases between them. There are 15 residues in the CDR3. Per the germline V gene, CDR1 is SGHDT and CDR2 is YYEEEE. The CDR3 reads CASSFSGLTYNEQFF. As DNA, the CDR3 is TGTGCCAGCAGCTTTTCAGGGCTGACCTACAATGAGCAGTTCTTC. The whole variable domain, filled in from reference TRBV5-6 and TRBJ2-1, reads DAGVTQSPTHLIKTRGQQVTLRCSPKSGHDTVSWYQQALGQGPQFIFQYYEEEERQRGNFPDRFSGHQFPNYSSELNVNALLLGDSALYLCASSFSGLTYNEQFFGPGTRLTVL.

CDR3 protein: CASSQGLGTLSTDTQYF. Written as DNA, the CDR3 is TGCGCCAGCAGCCAAGGACTAGGGACTTTAAGCACAGATACGCAGTATTTT. V and J are TRBV4-1 and TRBJ2-3; D is perhaps TRBD2 (6 bases). From germline, CDR1 is MGHRA and CDR2 YSYEKL. CDR3 size: 17 residues. Between the trimmed V and J ends, which lost 1 base and 0 bases, there was a span of 14 bases.

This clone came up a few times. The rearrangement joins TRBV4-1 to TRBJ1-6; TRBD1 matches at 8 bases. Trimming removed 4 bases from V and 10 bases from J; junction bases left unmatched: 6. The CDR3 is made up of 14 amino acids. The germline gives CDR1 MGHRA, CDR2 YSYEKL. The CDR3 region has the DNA TGCGCCAGCAGCCGTGGACAGGGATACTCACCCCTCCACTTT. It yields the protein CASSRGQGYSPLHF.

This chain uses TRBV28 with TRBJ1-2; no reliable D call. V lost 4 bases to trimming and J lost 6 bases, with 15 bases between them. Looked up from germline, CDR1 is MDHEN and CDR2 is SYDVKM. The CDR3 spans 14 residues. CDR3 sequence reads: CASSSGANPNGYTF. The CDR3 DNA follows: TGTGCCAGCAGTTCGGGAGCCAACCCCAATGGCTACACCTTC.

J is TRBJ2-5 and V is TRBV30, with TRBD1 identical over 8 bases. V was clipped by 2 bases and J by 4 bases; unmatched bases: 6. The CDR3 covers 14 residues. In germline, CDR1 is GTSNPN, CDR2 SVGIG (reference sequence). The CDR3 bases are TGTGCCTGGAGTCTTCCAGGGGGCAGAGAGACCCAGTACTTC. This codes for CAWSLPGGRETQYF.

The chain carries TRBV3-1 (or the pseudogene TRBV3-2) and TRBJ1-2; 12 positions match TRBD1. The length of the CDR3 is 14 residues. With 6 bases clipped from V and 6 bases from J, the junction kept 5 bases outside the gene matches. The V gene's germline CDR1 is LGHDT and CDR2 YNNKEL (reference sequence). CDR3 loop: CASRPRDRGHGYTF. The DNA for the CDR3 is TGTGCCAGCAGACCCCGGGACAGGGGGCATGGCTACACCTTC.

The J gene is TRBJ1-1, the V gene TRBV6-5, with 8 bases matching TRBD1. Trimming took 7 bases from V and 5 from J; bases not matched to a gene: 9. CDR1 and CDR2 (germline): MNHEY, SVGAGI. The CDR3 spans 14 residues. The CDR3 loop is CASTYTGGWTEAFF. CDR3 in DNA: TGTGCCAGCACCTACACAGGGGGTTGGACTGAAGCTTTCTTT.

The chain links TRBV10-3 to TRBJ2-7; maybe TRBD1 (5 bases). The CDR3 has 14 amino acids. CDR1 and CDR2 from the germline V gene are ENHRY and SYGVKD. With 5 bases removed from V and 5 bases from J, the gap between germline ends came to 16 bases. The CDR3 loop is CAISRQGGVHEQYF. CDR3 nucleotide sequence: TGTGCCATCAGTCGGCAGGGTGGTGTGCACGAGCAGTACTTC.

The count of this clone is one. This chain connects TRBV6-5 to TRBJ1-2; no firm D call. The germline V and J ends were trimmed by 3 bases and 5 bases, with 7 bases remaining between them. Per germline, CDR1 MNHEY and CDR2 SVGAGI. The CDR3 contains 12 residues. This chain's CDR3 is CASSYGRYGYTF. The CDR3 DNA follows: TGTGCCAGCAGTTATGGGAGATATGGCTACACCTTC.

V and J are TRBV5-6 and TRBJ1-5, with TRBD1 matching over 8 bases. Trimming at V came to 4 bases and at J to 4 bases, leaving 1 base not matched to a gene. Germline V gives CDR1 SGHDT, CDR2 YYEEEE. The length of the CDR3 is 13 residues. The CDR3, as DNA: TGTGCCAGCAGCAGACAGGGGAATCAGCCCCAGCATTTT. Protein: CASSRQGNQPQHF.

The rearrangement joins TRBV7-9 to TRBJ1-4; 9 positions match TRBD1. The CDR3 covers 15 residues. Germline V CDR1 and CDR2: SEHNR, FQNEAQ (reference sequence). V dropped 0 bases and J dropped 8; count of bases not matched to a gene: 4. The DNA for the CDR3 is TGTGCCAGCAGCTTAGCCCTGACAGGGGGGGAAAAACTGTTTTTT. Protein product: CASSLALTGGEKLFF. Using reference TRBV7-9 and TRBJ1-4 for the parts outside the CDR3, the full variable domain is DTGVSQNPRHKITKRGQNVTFRCDPISEHNRLYWYRQTLGQGPEFLTYFQNEAQLEKSRLLSDRFSAERPKGSFSTLEIQRTEQGDSAMYLCASSLALTGGEKLFFGSGTQLSVL.

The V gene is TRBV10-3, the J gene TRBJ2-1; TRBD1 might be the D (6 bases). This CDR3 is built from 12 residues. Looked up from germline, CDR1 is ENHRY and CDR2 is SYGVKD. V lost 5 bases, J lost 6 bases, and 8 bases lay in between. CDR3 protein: CAISTGSNEQFF. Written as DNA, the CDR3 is TGTGCCATCAGTACAGGGAGCAATGAGCAGTTCTTC.

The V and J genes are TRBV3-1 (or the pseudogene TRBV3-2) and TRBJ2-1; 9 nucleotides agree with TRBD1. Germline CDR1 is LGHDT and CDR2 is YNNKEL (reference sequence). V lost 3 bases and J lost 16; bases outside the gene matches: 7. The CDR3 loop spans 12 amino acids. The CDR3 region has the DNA TGTGCCAGCAGCCACCCCGGGACAGGGATTTTCTTC. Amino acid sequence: CASSHPGTGIFF.

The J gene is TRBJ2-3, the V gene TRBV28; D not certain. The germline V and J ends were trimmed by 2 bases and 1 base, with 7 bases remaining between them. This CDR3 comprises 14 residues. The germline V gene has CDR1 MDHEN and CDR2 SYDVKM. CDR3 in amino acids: CASSLPSRTDTQYF. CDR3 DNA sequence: TGTGCCAGCAGTTTACCGTCCCGCACAGATACGCAGTATTTT.

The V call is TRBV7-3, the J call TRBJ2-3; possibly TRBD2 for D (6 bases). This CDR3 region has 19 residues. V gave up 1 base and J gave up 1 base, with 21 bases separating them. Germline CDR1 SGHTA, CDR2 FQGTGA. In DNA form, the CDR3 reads TGTGCCAGCAGCTTAAGGGGACTTCAGACCGGTTGGGGCACAGATACGCAGTATTTT. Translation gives CASSLRGLQTGWGTDTQYF. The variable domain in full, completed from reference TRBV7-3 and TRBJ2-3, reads GAGVSQTPSNKVTEKGKYVELRCDPISGHTALYWYRQSLGQGPEFLIYFQGTGAADDSGLPNDRFFAVRPEGSVSTLKIQRTERGDSAVYLCASSLRGLQTGWGTDTQYFGPGTRLTVL.

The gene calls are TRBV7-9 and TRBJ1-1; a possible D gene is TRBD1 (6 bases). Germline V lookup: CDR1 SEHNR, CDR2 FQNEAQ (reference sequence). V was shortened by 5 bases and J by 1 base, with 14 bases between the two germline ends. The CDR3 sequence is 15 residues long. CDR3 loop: CASSQISTGNTEAFF. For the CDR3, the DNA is TGTGCCAGCAGCCAAATCTCGACAGGGAACACTGAAGCTTTCTTT. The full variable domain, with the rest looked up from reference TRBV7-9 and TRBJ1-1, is DTGVSQNPRHKITKRGQNVTFRCDPISEHNRLYWYRQTLGQGPEFLTYFQNEAQLEKSRLLSDRFSAERPKGSFSTLEIQRTEQGDSAMYLCASSQISTGNTEAFFGQGTRLTVV.

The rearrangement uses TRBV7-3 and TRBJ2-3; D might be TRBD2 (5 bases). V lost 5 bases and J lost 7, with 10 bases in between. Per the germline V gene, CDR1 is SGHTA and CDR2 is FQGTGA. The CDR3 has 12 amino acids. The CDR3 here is CASSALGNTQYF. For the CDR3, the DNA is TGTGCCAGCAGCGCTCTCGGGAATACGCAGTATTTT.

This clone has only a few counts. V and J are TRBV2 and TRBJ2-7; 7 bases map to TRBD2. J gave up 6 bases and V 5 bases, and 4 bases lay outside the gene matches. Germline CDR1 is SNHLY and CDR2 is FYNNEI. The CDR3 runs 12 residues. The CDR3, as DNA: TGTGCCAGCAGTATGGGGAGGGGCGAGCAGTACTTC. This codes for CASSMGRGEQYF.

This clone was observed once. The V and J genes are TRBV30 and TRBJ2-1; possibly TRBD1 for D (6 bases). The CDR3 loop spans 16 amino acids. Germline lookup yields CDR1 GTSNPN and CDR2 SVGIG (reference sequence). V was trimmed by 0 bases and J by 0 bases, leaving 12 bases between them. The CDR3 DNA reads TGTGCCTGGAGTGTCAGCCAGGGGTACTCCTACAATGAGCAGTTCTTC. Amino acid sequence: CAWSVSQGYSYNEQFF.

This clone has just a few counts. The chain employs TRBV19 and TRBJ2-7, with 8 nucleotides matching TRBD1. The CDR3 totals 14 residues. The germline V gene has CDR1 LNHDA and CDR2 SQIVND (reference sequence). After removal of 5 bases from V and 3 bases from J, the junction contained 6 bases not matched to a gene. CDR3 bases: TGTGCCAGTAGTGTCACAGGGGGAGGCTACGAGCAGTACTTC. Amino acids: CASSVTGGGYEQYF.

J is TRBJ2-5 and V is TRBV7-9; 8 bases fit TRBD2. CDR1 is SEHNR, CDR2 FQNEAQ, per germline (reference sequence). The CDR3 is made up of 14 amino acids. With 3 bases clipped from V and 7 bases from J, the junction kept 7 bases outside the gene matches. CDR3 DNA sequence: TGTGCCAGCAGCTTGAGTAGCGGGGCGGCGACCCAGTACTTC. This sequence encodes CASSLSSGAATQYF.

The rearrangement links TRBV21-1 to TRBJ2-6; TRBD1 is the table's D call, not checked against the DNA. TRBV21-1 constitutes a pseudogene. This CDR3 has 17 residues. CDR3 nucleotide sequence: TGTGCCAGCAGGACAGCGCTTGAGGTCTCTGGGGCCAACGTCCTGACTTTC. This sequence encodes CASRTALEVSGANVLTF.

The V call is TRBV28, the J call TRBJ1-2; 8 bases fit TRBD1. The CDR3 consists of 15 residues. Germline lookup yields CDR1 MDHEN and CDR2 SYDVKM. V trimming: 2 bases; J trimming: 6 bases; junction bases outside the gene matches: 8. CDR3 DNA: TGTGCCAGCAGTTTACTACAGGGGGTAACGGATGGCTACACCTTC. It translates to CASSLLQGVTDGYTF.

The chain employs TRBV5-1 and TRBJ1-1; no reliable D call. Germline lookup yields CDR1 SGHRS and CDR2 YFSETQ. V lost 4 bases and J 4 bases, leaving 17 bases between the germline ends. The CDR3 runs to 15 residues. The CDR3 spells CASSLYSSDFTEAFF. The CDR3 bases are TGCGCCAGCAGCCTTTACTCATCGGACTTCACTGAAGCTTTCTTT. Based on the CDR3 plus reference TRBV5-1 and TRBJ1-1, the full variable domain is KAGVTQTPRYLIKTRGQQVTLSCSPISGHRSVSWYQQTPGQGLQFLFEYFSETQRNKGNFPGRFSGRQFSNSRSEMNVSTLELGDSALYLCASSLYSSDFTEAFFGQGTRLTVV.

The CDR3: CASSIRQPRGETQYF. The DNA for the CDR3 is TGTGCCAGCAGCATCCGACAGCCCAGGGGGGAGACCCAGTACTTC. The V and J genes are TRBV7-2 and TRBJ2-5; 7 bases map to TRBD1. The germline V gene has CDR1 SGHTA and CDR2 FQGNSA. The V segment lost 5 bases and the J segment 5 bases; nucleotides outside the gene matches: 11. This CDR3 region has 15 residues. Variable domain in full (rest from reference TRBV7-2 and TRBJ2-5): GAGVSQSPSNKVTEKGKDVELRCDPISGHTALYWYRQSLGQGLEFLIYFQGNSAPDKSGLPSDRFSAERTGGSVSTLTIQRTQQEDSAVYLCASSIRQPRGETQYFGPGTRLLVL.

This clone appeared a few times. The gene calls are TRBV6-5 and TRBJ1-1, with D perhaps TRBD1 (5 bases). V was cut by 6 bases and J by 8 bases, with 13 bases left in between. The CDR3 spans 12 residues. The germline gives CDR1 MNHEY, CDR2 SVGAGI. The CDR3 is CASRQTSGEAFF. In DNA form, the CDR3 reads TGTGCCAGCAGGCAAACCTCAGGGGAAGCTTTCTTT.

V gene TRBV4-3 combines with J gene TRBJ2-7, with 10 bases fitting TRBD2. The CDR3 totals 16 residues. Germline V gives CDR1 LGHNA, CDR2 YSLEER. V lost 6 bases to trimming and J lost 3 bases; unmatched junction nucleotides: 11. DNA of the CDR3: TGCGCCAGCAGGGAAACCGTAGCGGGGGGATACTACGAGCAGTACTTC. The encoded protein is CASRETVAGGYYEQYF.